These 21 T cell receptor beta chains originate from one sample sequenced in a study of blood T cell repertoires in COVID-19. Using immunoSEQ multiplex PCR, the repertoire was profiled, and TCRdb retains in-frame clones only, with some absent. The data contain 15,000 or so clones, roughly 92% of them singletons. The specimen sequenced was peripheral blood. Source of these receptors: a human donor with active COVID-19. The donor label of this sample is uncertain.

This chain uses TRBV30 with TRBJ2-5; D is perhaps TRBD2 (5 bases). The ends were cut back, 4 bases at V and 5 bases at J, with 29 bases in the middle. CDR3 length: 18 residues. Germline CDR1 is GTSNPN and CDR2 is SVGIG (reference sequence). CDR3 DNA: TGTGCCTGGACCGCTATACCTCGCTGCACGGGGTTTTCCGAGACCCAGTACTTC. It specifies CAWTAIPRCTGFSETQYF.

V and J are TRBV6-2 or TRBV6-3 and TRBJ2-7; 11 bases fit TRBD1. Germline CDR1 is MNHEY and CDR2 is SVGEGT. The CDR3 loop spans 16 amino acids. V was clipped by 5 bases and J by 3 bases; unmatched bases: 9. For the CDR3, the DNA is TGTGCCAGCAGTCGGGACAGGGGGAGGTCGGGCTACGAGCAGTACTTC. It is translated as CASSRDRGRSGYEQYF.

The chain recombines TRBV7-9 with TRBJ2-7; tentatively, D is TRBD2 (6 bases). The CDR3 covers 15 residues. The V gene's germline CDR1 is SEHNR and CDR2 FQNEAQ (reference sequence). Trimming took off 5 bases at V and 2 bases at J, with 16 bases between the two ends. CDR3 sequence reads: CASSPRGDGTYEQYF. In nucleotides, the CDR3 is TGTGCCAGCAGCCCCCGCGGGGACGGCACCTACGAGCAGTACTTC. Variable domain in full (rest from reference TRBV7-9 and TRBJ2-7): DTGVSQNPRHKITKRGQNVTFRCDPISEHNRLYWYRQTLGQGPEFLTYFQNEAQLEKSRLLSDRFSAERPKGSFSTLEIQRTEQGDSAMYLCASSPRGDGTYEQYFGPGTRLTVT.

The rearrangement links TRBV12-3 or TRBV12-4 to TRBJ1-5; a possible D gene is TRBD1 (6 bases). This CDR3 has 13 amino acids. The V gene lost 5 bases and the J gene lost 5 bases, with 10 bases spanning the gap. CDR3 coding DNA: TGTGCCAGCAGTCTGACAGGATATCAGCCCCAGCATTTT. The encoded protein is CASSLTGYQPQHF.

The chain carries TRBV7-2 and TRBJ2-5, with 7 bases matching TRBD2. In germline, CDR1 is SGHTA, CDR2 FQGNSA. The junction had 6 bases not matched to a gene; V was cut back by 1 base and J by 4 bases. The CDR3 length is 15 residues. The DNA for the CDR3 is TGTGCCAGCAGCTTAGGTTGGGGGGGACGAGAGACCCAGTACTTC. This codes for CASSLGWGGRETQYF.

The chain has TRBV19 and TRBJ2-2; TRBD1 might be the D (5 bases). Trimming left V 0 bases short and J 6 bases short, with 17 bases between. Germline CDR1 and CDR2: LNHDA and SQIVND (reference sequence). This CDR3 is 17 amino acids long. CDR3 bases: TGTGCCAGTAGTATAGAAGGTATCGCAGGGATGCCCGGGGAGCTGTTTTTT. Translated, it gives CASSIEGIAGMPGELFF.

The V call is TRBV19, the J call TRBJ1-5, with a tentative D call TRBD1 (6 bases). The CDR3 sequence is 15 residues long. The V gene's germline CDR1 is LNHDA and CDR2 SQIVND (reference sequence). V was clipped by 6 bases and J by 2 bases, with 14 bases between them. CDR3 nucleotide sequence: TGTGCCAGTAGAGTACAGGGTCGGGGCAATCAGCCCCAGCATTTT. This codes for CASRVQGRGNQPQHF.

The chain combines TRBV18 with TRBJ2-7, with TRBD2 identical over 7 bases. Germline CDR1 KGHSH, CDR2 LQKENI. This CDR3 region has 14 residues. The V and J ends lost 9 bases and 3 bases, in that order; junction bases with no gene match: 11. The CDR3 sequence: CASLGGSFGYEQYF. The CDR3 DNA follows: TGTGCCAGTTTGGGAGGGAGTTTCGGCTACGAGCAGTACTTC.

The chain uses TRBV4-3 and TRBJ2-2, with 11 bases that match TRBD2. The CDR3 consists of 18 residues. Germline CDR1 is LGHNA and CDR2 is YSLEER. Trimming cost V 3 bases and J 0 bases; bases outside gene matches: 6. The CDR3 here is CASSHGTSGASNTGELFF. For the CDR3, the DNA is TGCGCCAGCAGCCACGGGACTAGCGGTGCCTCGAACACCGGGGAGCTGTTTTTT.

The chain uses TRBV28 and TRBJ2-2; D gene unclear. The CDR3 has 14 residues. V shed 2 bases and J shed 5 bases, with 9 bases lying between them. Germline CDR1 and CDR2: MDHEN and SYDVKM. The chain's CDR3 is CASSLLRTTGELFF. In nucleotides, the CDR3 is TGTGCCAGCAGTTTACTTCGTACTACCGGGGAGCTGTTTTTT.

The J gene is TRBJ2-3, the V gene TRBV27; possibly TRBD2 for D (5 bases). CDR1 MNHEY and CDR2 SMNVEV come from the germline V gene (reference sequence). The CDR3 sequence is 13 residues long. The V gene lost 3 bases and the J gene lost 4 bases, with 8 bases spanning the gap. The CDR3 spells CASSFSSPDTQYF. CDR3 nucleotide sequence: TGTGCCAGCAGTTTCTCTAGCCCAGATACGCAGTATTTT.

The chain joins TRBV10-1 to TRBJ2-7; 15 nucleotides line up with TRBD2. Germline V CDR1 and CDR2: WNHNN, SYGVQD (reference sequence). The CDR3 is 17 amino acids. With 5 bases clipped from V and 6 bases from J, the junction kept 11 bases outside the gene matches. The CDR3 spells CASSPGLAGGRRAEQYF. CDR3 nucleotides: TGCGCCAGCAGTCCCGGACTAGCGGGAGGGAGAAGGGCCGAGCAGTACTTC.

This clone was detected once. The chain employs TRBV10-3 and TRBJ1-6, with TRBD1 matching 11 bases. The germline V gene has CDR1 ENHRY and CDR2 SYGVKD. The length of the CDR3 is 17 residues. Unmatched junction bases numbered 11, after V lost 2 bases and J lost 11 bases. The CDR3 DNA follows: TGTGCCATCAGTGAGCTATCTTGGGACAGGGGGTTTCCACCCCTCCACTTT. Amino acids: CAISELSWDRGFPPLHF.

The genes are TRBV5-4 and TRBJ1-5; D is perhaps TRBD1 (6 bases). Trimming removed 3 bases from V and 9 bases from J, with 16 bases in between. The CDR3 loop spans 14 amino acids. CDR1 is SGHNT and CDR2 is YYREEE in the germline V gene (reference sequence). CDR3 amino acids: CASSSQQGAGPQHF. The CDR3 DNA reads TGTGCCAGCAGCTCACAACAGGGCGCCGGGCCCCAGCATTTT.

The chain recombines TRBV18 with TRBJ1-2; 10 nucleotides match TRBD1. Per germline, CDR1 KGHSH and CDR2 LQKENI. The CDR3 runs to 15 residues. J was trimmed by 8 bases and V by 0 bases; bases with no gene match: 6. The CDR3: CASSPPRQGAGGYTF. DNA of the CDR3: TGTGCCAGCTCACCACCGCGACAGGGGGCTGGCGGCTACACCTTC.

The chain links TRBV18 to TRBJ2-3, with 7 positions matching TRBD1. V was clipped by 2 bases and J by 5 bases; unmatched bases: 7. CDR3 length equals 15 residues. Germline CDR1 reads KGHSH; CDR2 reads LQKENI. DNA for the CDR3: TGTGCCAGCTCACCATCGGCAGGGGGAGTAGATACGCAGTATTTT. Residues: CASSPSAGGVDTQYF.

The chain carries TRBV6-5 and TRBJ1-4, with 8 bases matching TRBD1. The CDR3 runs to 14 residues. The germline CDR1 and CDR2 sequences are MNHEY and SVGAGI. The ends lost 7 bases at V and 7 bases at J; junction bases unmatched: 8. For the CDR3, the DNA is TGTGCCAGCAAAATCCGGACAGGGATTGAAAAACTGTTTTTT. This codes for CASKIRTGIEKLFF.

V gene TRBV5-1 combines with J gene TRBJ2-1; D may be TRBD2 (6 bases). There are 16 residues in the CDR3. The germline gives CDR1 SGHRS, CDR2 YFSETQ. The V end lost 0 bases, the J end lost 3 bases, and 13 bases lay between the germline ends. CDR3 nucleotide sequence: TGCGCCAGCAGCTTGGGTGCTGGCGGGAACTACAATGAGCAGTTCTTC. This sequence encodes CASSLGAGGNYNEQFF.

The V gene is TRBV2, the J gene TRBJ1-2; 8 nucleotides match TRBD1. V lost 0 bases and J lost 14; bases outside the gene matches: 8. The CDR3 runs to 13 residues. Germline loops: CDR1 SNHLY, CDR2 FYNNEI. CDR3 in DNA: TGTGCCAGCAGTGAAGCGCTTCAGGGGGCGAGGACCTTC. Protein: CASSEALQGARTF.

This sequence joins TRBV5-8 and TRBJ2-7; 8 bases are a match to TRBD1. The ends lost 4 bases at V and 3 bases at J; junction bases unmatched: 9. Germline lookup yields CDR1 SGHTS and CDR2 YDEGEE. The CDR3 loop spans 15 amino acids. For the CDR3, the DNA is TGTGCCAGCAGCGCGGACAGGGTGAATTTCTACGAGCAGTACTTC. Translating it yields CASSADRVNFYEQYF.

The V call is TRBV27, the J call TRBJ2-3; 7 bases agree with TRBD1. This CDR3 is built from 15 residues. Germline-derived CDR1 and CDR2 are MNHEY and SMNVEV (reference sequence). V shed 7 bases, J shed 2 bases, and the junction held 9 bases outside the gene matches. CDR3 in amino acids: CASIDRQGYTDTQYF. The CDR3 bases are TGTGCCAGCATTGACCGACAGGGATACACAGATACGCAGTATTTT.